A selection of T cell receptor beta chains follows, all from one sample in a study of early stage breast cancer tumors. This table comes from immunoSEQ multiplex PCR, and its TCRdb copy is limited to in-frame clones, with some not included. Among about 46,000 clones listed, approximately 78% were seen once. Sequencing was done on a sample of blood. The receptor source for this set is a person between 35 and 49 years old with breast cancer. The CDR3 runs from the conserved cysteine through the conserved F or W. Each record gives: V gene, clone size, CDR3 length, J gene, D gene, CDR3 DNA, CDR3 protein. The D gene is left open where the match is weak. Only some rows state a clone size, as once, few, many or a class for expanded clones.

TRBV25-1	NA	17	TRBJ1-2	TRBD1	TGTGCCAGCAGTGAATCGAGACAGGGGGCATCTGCGCGGGGCTACACCTTC	CASSESRQGASARGYTF
TRBV6-1	NA	14	TRBJ2-7	TRBD1	TGTGCCAGCAGTGAAATCCCAGGGGGCTACGAGCAGTACTTC	CASSEIPGGYEQYF
TRBV5-1	NA	15	TRBJ2-5	TRBD2	TGCGCCAGCAGCTTGGTCCTAGCGGGAGTAGAGACCCAGTACTTC	CASSLVLAGVETQYF
TRBV5-1	NA	16	TRBJ2-7	TRBD2	TGCGCCAGCAGCTTGGCCGGGGGGACGCCGGTACGCGAGCAGTACTTC	CASSLAGGTPVREQYF
TRBV10-1	NA	13	TRBJ1-2	TRBD1	TGCGCCAGCAGTCCGACAGGGTCGGAGGGCTACACCTTC	CASSPTGSEGYTF
TRBV6-1	NA	14	TRBJ2-2	NA	TGTGCCAGCGCTTTTGAGGGGAGGACCGGGGAGCTGTTTTTT	CASAFEGRTGELFF
TRBV7-9	NA	13	TRBJ2-5	NA	TGTGCCAGCAGCTTAGCCCCGCACGAGACCCAGTACTTC	CASSLAPHETQYF
TRBV9	NA	16	TRBJ2-7	TRBD1	TGTGCCAGCAGCGTAGACCAGGACAGGGGACGGTACGAGCAGTACTTC	CASSVDQDRGRYEQYF
TRBV7-9	NA	14	TRBJ2-1	NA	TGTGCCAGCAGCTCCCAAGGTGCCGGGGGTGAGCAGTTCTTC	CASSSQGAGGEQFF
TRBV18	NA	12	TRBJ2-5	NA	TGTGCCAGCTCACCGGACCAAGAGACCCAGTACTTC	CASSPDQETQYF
TRBV18	NA	15	TRBJ1-1	NA	TGTGCCAGCTCAGGGTCTGGGATTCGCGGCACTGAAGCTTTCTTT	CASSGSGIRGTEAFF
TRBV2	few	15	TRBJ1-1	NA	TGTGCCAGCAGCCAACCGGCCCCCCAGAACACTGAAGCTTTCTTT	CASSQPAPQNTEAFF
TRBV5-1	NA	14	TRBJ2-3	NA	TGCGCCAGCTTTCCCGGGACGGGAAGAGATACGCAGTATTTT	CASFPGTGRDTQYF
TRBV18	NA	17	TRBJ2-7	NA	TGTGCCAGCTCACTTCTGGCGACAGGGAGGAGCTCCTACGAGCAGTACTTC	CASSLLATGRSSYEQYF
TRBV10-3	NA	15	TRBJ2-1	NA	TGTGCCATCAGCCGTAGTGGGGGTATCGACAATGAGCAGTTCTTC	CAISRSGGIDNEQFF
TRBV5-1	NA	13	TRBJ2-7	TRBD1	TGCGCCAGCAGCCCGCAGGGGGCGGGGGAGCAGTACTTC	CASSPQGAGEQYF
TRBV7-2	NA	15	TRBJ1-5	NA	TGTGCCAGCAGCCCACAAACGGGGGGGAATCAGCCCCAGCATTTT	CASSPQTGGNQPQHF
TRBV7-9	NA	13	TRBJ2-2	NA	TGTGCCAGCAGCTTAGGTGCCTACGGGGAGCTGTTTTTT	CASSLGAYGELFF